This paragraph reports one T cell receptor beta chain. Its antigen remains unknown. Sequencing was performed with immunoSEQ multiplex PCR; in TCRdb, only in-frame clones are kept and a portion is missing. The table lists fewer than 100,000 clones, around 94% of them singletons. The data stem from a study of T cell responses to AZD1222 COVID-19 vaccine. Study information: Both about-4-week and about-12-week second-dose recipients were combined.

Broader study findings: The donors showed a predominance of white British ancestry and of females, with possible underestimation of clonal diversity. Only five to seven AZD1222 recipients were seropositive at baseline. Without day 14 samples, only post-peak T cell repertoires were studied.

Trimming at V came to 9 bases and at J to 4 bases, leaving 11 bases not matched to a gene. The CDR3 has 15 residues. Germline CDR1 and CDR2: KGHDR and SFDVKD. The rearrangement links TRBV24-1 to TRBJ2-3, with 8 bases matching TRBD2. This TCR came from an adult in good health. The source material was peripheral blood, sampled on day 0 of AZD1222 vaccination. The CDR3 protein is CATGFGTRGADTQYF. Here the CDR3 DNA reads TGTGCCACCGGTTTTGGGACTAGAGGTGCAGATACGCAGTATTTT.